Each of the 10 T cell receptor beta chains below was sequenced from the same sample in a study of blood T cell repertoires in COVID-19. Assay: immunoSEQ multiplex PCR; the TCRdb copy retains only in-frame clones and omits some. There are about 67,000 clones in the sample; 80% to 90% occur only once, and less than 5.5% lies in the top ten. The source material was peripheral blood. These receptors all stem from a man aged 45-65 years with active COVID-19.

The rearrangement joins TRBV5-1 to TRBJ1-2; unclear D gene. V shed 2 bases and J shed 5 bases, with 22 bases lying between them. The CDR3 is 17 residues long. Germline loops: CDR1 SGHRS, CDR2 YFSETQ. The DNA for the CDR3 is TGCGCCAGCAGCTTTGGCCTGGACTCTCCTTTAGGTTATGGCTACACCTTC. Translating gives CASSFGLDSPLGYGYTF.

The chain recombines TRBV7-2 with TRBJ2-1; D possibly matches TRBD1 or TRBD2 (6 bases each). The CDR3 is 15 amino acids. Trimming stripped 5 bases from V and 5 bases from J, with 16 bases between. CDR1 and CDR2 from the germline V gene are SGHTA and FQGNSA. The CDR3 is CASSLGGRSDNEQFF. CDR3 nucleotide sequence: TGTGCCAGCAGCCTAGGGGGGCGCTCGGACAATGAGCAGTTCTTC.

The chain links TRBV11-2 to TRBJ2-3, with 7 positions matching TRBD2. Germline V gene lookup returns CDR1 SGHAT and CDR2 FQNNGV. CDR3 size: 11 residues. With 6 bases clipped from V and 10 bases from J, the junction kept 4 bases outside the gene matches. The CDR3 spells CASRSLAAQYF. As DNA, the CDR3 is TGTGCCAGCAGGTCCCTAGCGGCGCAGTATTTT.

The rearrangement uses TRBV2 and TRBJ2-7; TRBD2 matches at 7 bases. Germline CDR1 reads SNHLY; CDR2 reads FYNNEI. The V gene end was trimmed by 1 base and the J gene end by 7 bases; junction bases not matched to a gene: 10. The CDR3 spans 15 residues. In DNA form, the CDR3 reads TGTGCCAGCAGTGAAGGGGGGGGAGGGCCGAGAGAGCAGTACTTC. Translation gives CASSEGGGGPREQYF.

The gene calls are TRBV7-3 and TRBJ2-3; 16 nucleotides align to TRBD2. The CDR3 extends over 19 amino acids. The ends lost 5 bases at V and 0 bases at J; junction bases unmatched: 8. Per germline, CDR1 SGHTA and CDR2 FQGTGA. The CDR3 reads CASSLRGTSGRASTDTQYF. The CDR3 DNA reads TGTGCCAGCAGCCTCAGGGGGACTAGCGGGAGGGCCAGCACAGATACGCAGTATTTT.

This chain connects TRBV9 to TRBJ2-3, with TRBD2 matching 16 bases. The germline V gene has CDR1 SGDLS and CDR2 YYNGEE. The CDR3 runs to 18 residues. V lost 3 bases to trimming and J lost 0 bases; unmatched junction nucleotides: 4. The CDR3 loop reads CASSAGLAGGISTDTQYF. CDR3 nucleotide sequence: TGTGCCAGCAGCGCGGGACTAGCGGGAGGGATCAGCACAGATACGCAGTATTTT.

This chain links TRBV5-1 with TRBJ2-7; TRBD2 agrees at 13 bases. This CDR3 contains 15 residues. The junction had 5 bases not matched to a gene; V was cut back by 3 bases and J by 5 bases. Germline CDR1 reads SGHRS; CDR2 reads YFSETQ. The CDR3 sequence is CASSSLAGGRDEQYF. CDR3 DNA sequence: TGCGCCAGCAGCTCACTAGCGGGGGGGCGCGACGAGCAGTACTTC.

Here the CDR3 reads CASSVAGRDEQFF. In nucleotides, the CDR3 is TGTGCCAGCAGCGTAGCTGGGCGGGATGAGCAGTTCTTC. The gene calls are TRBV9 and TRBJ2-1; the D gene is possibly TRBD2 (5 bases). This CDR3 has 13 residues. V was pared by 0 bases and J by 8 bases, with 9 bases between. Looked up from germline, CDR1 is SGDLS and CDR2 is YYNGEE. Variable domain in full (rest from reference TRBV9 and TRBJ2-1): DSGVTQTPKHLITATGQRVTLRCSPRSGDLSVYWYQQSLDQGLQFLIQYYNGEERAKGNILERFSAQQFPDLHSELNLSSLELGDSALYFCASSVAGRDEQFFGPGTRLTVL.

This chain joins TRBV7-2 and TRBJ2-7, with unresolved D. Trimming removed 2 bases from V and 1 base from J, with 12 bases in between. The CDR3 has 15 amino acids. The germline V gene encodes CDR1 SGHTA and CDR2 FQGNSA. The CDR3 DNA reads as TGTGCCAGCAGCTTAAAAGTCGGCGGATCCTACGAGCAGTACTTC. Protein sequence: CASSLKVGGSYEQYF.

This CDR3 is CASSLALDRRSYEQYF. Here the CDR3 DNA reads TGTGCCAGCAGCTTAGCATTGGACAGGCGATCCTACGAGCAGTACTTC. J is TRBJ2-7 and V is TRBV11-3; 7 nucleotides match TRBD1. V trimming: 1 base; J trimming: 1 base; junction bases outside the gene matches: 7. CDR3 length: 16 residues. Germline V gives CDR1 SGHNT, CDR2 YENEEA. Using reference TRBV11-3 and TRBJ2-7 for the parts outside the CDR3, the full variable domain is EAGVVQSPRYKIIEKKQPVAFWCNPISGHNTLYWYLQNLGQGPELLIRYENEEAVDDSQLPKDRFSAERLKGVDSTLKIQPAELGDSAVYLCASSLALDRRSYEQYFGPGTRLTVT.